This T cell receptor beta chain was recorded in a study of OX40 agonist ivuxolimab in advanced cancers. For the study at large: Ivuxolimab, an antibody that agonizes OX40 (CD134), was administered to the patients. Therapy given before enrollment (anti-PD-1, anti-PD-L1 or anti-CTLA-4) was allowed, and roughly 41% had some.

Germline V lookup: CDR1 GTSNPN, CDR2 SVGIG (reference sequence). CDR3 length: 17 amino acids. V gave up 0 bases and J gave up 1 base, with 18 bases separating them. Regarding this clone: As yet, its antigen is unknown.

The protocol was immunoSEQ multiplex PCR, while the TCRdb copy is restricted to in-frame clones and leaves out a portion. The sample holds 75,000 to 100,000 clones, around 87% seen once. Findings and caveats of the study: CD8+ T cells (on average) carried more expanded clones than CD4+ T cells.

Baseline, cycle 4 day 1, and cycle 7 day 1 were the blood sampling points. The TCR was taken from an adult with an advanced solid tumor such as melanoma, head and neck, liver or kidney cancer. The chain couples TRBV30 to TRBJ1-1; D perhaps matches TRBD1 (6 bases). The sequences come from CD4+ or CD8+ T cells sorted from blood, collected in a trial of the OX40 agonist ivuxolimab. CDR3 bases: TGTGCCTGGAGTGTACTGACGTGGGGGGCCAGGAACACTGAAGCTTTCTTT. Amino acids: CAWSVLTWGARNTEAFF. Based on the CDR3 plus reference TRBV30 and TRBJ1-1, the full variable domain is SQTIHQWPATLVQPVGSPLSLECTVEGTSNPNLYWYRQAAGRGLQLLFYSVGIGQISSEVPQNLSASRPQDRQFILSSKKLLLSDSGFYLCAWSVLTWGARNTEAFFGQGTRLTVV.